This entry describes one T cell receptor beta chain. The data were taken from a study of control samples from healthy donors and cancer patients. V was cut by 0 bases and J by 2 bases, with 11 bases left in between. The CDR3 is made up of 15 amino acids. The germline V gene encodes CDR1 SGHRS and CDR2 YFSETQ. Sequenced by immunoSEQ multiplex PCR; TCRdb stores in-frame clones only, minus some. The sample holds about 59,000 clones, 92% seen once. The V gene is TRBV5-1, the J gene TRBJ2-5, with D unclear. The sequenced sample was PBMCs. The clonotype was recovered from a man between 35 and 55 years old with colorectal cancer. The CDR3 loop reads CASSLVGRSQETQYF. The CDR3 coding sequence is TGCGCCAGCAGCTTGGTTGGGCGGTCTCAAGAGACCCAGTACTTC.